Listed below are T cell receptor beta chains from one sample, sequenced in a study of blood T cell repertoires in COVID-19. Using immunoSEQ multiplex PCR, the repertoire was profiled, and TCRdb retains in-frame clones only, with some absent. The data contain roughly 450,000 clones, roughly 87% of them seen just once; the ten biggest clones take up approximately 0.55%. The sequencing sample was made of PBMCs or T cells enriched from blood (not recorded which). Every receptor here comes from a man in his late teens or twenties who had recovered from COVID-19. CDR3s include the opening cysteine and the closing phenylalanine or tryptophan. Each record gives: J gene, clone size, V gene, D gene, CDR3 DNA, CDR3 protein. D genes are given only for firm matches. Expanded clones are given a class, and other clones once, few, many or no size at all.

TRBJ2-5	.	TRBV3-1/TRBV3-2	.	TGTGCCAGCAGCCAGGCGACAGGAGAAGAGACCCAGTACTTC	CASSQATGEETQYF
TRBJ1-2	.	TRBV27	TRBD1	TGTGCCAGCAGTTTAGGGTACAGGGGGCGCAACTATGGCTACACCTTC	CASSLGYRGRNYGYTF
TRBJ2-7	.	TRBV27	TRBD1	TGTGCCAGCAGTGCGACCCAGGGGGCAGTCGACGAGCAGTACTTC	CASSATQGAVDEQYF
TRBJ2-7	.	TRBV6-5	TRBD1	TGTGCCAGCAGCGACAGGGGACACGAGCAGTACTTC	CASSDRGHEQYF
TRBJ1-1	.	TRBV6-5	.	TGTGCCAGCAGGAGGGATGCGGTGAACACTGAAGCTTTCTTT	CASRRDAVNTEAFF
TRBJ2-7	.	TRBV5-1	TRBD2	TGCGCCAGCAGCTTGGCCCCAACTAGCGCCTACGAGCAGTACTTC	CASSLAPTSAYEQYF
TRBJ2-1	.	TRBV28	.	TGTGCCAGCAGTTTTCGAGATCTCAGCTTCGGGGAGCAGTTCTTC	CASSFRDLSFGEQFF
TRBJ2-5	.	TRBV27	.	TGTGCCAGCAGCTCGCGAGAGACCCAGTACTTC	CASSSRETQYF
TRBJ2-2	.	TRBV29-1	.	TGCAGCGCTTTCTCGAACACCGGGGAGCTGTTTTTT	CSAFSNTGELFF
TRBJ2-7	.	TRBV27	TRBD1	TGTGCCAGCAGGTTGACAGGGACCTACGAGCAGTACTTC	CASRLTGTYEQYF
TRBJ1-2	.	TRBV29-1	.	TGCAGCGACACGGACAGATTCTATGGCTACACCTTC	CSDTDRFYGYTF
TRBJ2-1	.	TRBV29-1	.	TGCAGCGTTGACGGGGGGCTTAATGAGCAGTTCTTC	CSVDGGLNEQFF
TRBJ2-7	once	TRBV6-6	TRBD2	TGTGCCACCGAAGCGGGGACCTCCTACGAGCAGTACTTC	CATEAGTSYEQYF
TRBJ1-3	once	TRBV3-1/TRBV3-2	.	TGTGCCAGCAGCCCGATGGGAGTTGAGACAGGAGGCTTT	CASSPMGVETGGF
TRBJ1-5	.	TRBV15	.	TGTGCCACCAGCTCTCCGGGACGGTCTCAGGGAGGTAGCAATCAGCCCCAGCATTTT	CATSSPGRSQGGSNQPQHF
TRBJ2-2	many	TRBV2	TRBD2	TGTGCCAGTGCACGTGCGGGAGGCACCGGGGAGCTGTTTTTT	CASARAGGTGELFF
TRBJ1-1	.	TRBV6-5	TRBD1	TGTGCCGTACAGGGGCTCCTGGGAACTGAAGCTTTCTTT	CAVQGLLGTEAFF
TRBJ1-1	.	TRBV11-3	.	TGTGCCAGCAGCTTAAGGGGGAAAGCTTTCTTT	CASSLRGKAFF
TRBJ2-5	.	TRBV27	TRBD2	TGTGCCAGCAGTCTAAGGACTAGGGGATTAGGAGAGACCCAGTACTTC	CASSLRTRGLGETQYF
TRBJ1-2	.	TRBV7-9	.	TGTGCCAGCAGCTTGGAGGCAGAATTCAACTATGGCTACACCTTC	CASSLEAEFNYGYTF
TRBJ2-7	.	TRBV11-2	.	TGTGCCAGCAGAGACTTAGGACTTATCTACGAGCAGTACTTC	CASRDLGLIYEQYF
TRBJ2-3	.	TRBV7-9	TRBD2	TGTGCCAGCAGCTCTGGACTAGCCCGATCAAATACGCAGTATTTT	CASSSGLARSNTQYF
TRBJ1-1	.	TRBV9	.	TGTGCCAGCAGCGCGGGACATTCGGGTCGAAACACTGAAGCTTTCTTT	CASSAGHSGRNTEAFF
TRBJ2-7	.	TRBV2	TRBD1	TGTGCCAGTAGGGCGGACAGGAGCTCCTACGAGCAGTACTTC	CASRADRSSYEQYF
TRBJ1-5	once	TRBV11-2	.	TGTGCCAGCAGCCTACCGGGATCAAGGGTTCAGCCCCAGCATTTT	CASSLPGSRVQPQHF
TRBJ2-3	.	TRBV7-2	.	TGTGCCAGCAGCCGTAGAGGACTGTCAGATACGCAGTATTTT	CASSRRGLSDTQYF
TRBJ1-2	.	TRBV11-2	.	TGTGCCAGCAGCTTAGCTTCTCAGGGTTATGGCTACACCTTC	CASSLASQGYGYTF
TRBJ2-7	.	TRBV12-3/TRBV12-4	TRBD1	TGTGCCAGCGGGGGGACAGGGACCTACGAGCAGTACTTC	CASGGTGTYEQYF
TRBJ1-5	.	TRBV10-3	.	TGTGCCATCAGTGAGTCTGGGGGGAGCAATCAGCCCCAGCATTTT	CAISESGGSNQPQHF
TRBJ2-3	once	TRBV28	TRBD2	TGTGCCACCTATAGCGGGAGTGGCACAGATACGCAGTATTTT	CATYSGSGTDTQYF
TRBJ2-7	.	TRBV3-1/TRBV3-2	.	TGTGCCAGCAGCCAGGGCCTCGGGGGCGAGCAGTACTTC	CASSQGLGGEQYF
TRBJ1-2	.	TRBV12-3/TRBV12-4	TRBD1	TGTGCCAGCAGCCGGGACAGCACCTATGGCTACACCTTC	CASSRDSTYGYTF
TRBJ1-6	.	TRBV5-1	.	TGCGCCAGCAGCACCACAATTGGGGGCGATTCACCCCTCCACTTT	CASSTTIGGDSPLHF
TRBJ1-1	once	TRBV27	TRBD1	TGTGCCAGTCGTGGACAGGGGGCTTACACTGAAGCTTTCTTT	CASRGQGAYTEAFF
TRBJ1-4	.	TRBV9	.	TGTGCCAGCAGCGTAGCGGAGGGGAGGACTAATGAAAAACTGTTTTTT	CASSVAEGRTNEKLFF
TRBJ1-2	.	TRBV6-1	.	TGTGCCAGCAGTGACGTGGAGCTAATTAACTATGGCTACACCTTC	CASSDVELINYGYTF
TRBJ1-2	.	TRBV5-4	.	TGTGCCAGCAGCACCATTCTCCAGGGAACCTATGGCTACACCTTC	CASSTILQGTYGYTF
TRBJ1-1	.	TRBV2	.	TGTGCCAGCAGTGATCTGTCCGGACTCGGCACTGAAGCTTTCTTT	CASSDLSGLGTEAFF
TRBJ2-1	many	TRBV10-3	.	TGTGCCATCAGTGAGTCGGCGGGGTACTACAATGAGCAGTTCTTC	CAISESAGYYNEQFF
TRBJ2-6	.	TRBV7-6	TRBD2	TGTGCCAGCAGCTTCCCGGGTAGCGGGAGGGGTGCTGGGGCCAACGTCCTGACTTTC	CASSFPGSGRGAGANVLTF
TRBJ2-7	.	TRBV19	.	TGTGCCAGTAGTGTCCGGGACAACTACTACGAGCAGTACTTC	CASSVRDNYYEQYF
TRBJ2-2	.	TRBV7-3	.	TGTGCCAGCAGCCCGACAGGGAACACCGGGGAGCTGTTTTTT	CASSPTGNTGELFF
TRBJ1-3	.	TRBV10-3	.	TGTGCCATCAGTGAGTCAGGACCTGCGGGGAACACCATATATTTT	CAISESGPAGNTIYF
TRBJ2-3	once	TRBV19	TRBD2	TGTGCCAGTAGTGACTCCGGGGGGTTGGCAGATACGCAGTATTTT	CASSDSGGLADTQYF
TRBJ1-1	.	TRBV7-9	.	TGTGCCAGCAGCTTAGCGGGGGGTTTGGGGATGAACACTGAAGCTTTCTTT	CASSLAGGLGMNTEAFF
TRBJ2-3	.	TRBV4-1	TRBD2	TGCGCCAGCAGCCCTCGCCCTCTCGGACTAGCGGGAGTTGATACGCAGTATTTT	CASSPRPLGLAGVDTQYF